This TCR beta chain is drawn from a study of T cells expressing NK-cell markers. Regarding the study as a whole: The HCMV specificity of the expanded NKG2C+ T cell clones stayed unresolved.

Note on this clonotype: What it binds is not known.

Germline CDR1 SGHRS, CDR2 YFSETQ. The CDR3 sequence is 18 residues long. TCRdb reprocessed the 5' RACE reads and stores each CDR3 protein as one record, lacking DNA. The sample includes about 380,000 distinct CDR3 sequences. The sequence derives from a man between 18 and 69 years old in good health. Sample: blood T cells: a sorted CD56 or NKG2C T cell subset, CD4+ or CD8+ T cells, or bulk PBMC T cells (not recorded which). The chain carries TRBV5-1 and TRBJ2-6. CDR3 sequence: CASSLAKGPHSGANVLTF.